These 7 T cell receptor beta chains originate from one sample sequenced in a study of blood T cell repertoires in COVID-19. Sequencing was performed with immunoSEQ multiplex PCR; in TCRdb, only in-frame clones are kept and a portion is missing. This table has approximately 100,000 clones, 85% appearing once. Sequencing was performed on peripheral blood. These receptors all come from a woman in her 70s with active or convalescent COVID-19.

The gene calls are TRBV7-8 and TRBJ2-3; perhaps TRBD1 as D (6 bases). The CDR3 extends over 14 amino acids. CDR1 SGHVS and CDR2 FQNEAQ come from the germline V gene. V lost 4 bases, J lost 6 bases, and 14 bases lay in between. The CDR3, as DNA: TGTGCCAGCAGCTATTGGGGGCAGAGGGATACGCAGTATTTT. This codes for CASSYWGQRDTQYF. Complete variable domain (other parts from reference TRBV7-8 and TRBJ2-3): GAGVSQSPRYKVAKRGQDVALRCDPISGHVSLFWYQQALGQGPEFLTYFQNEAQLDKSGLPSDRFFAERPEGSVSTLKIQRTQQEDSAVYLCASSYWGQRDTQYFGPGTRLTVL.

The CDR3 loop reads CASSTWTGDGYTF. Written as DNA, the CDR3 is TGTGCCAGCAGTACGTGGACAGGGGATGGCTACACCTTC. This chain uses TRBV6-2 or TRBV6-3 with TRBJ1-2; 9 positions agree with TRBD1. The CDR3 runs to 13 residues. Germline loops: CDR1 MNHEY, CDR2 SVGEGT. J was trimmed by 6 bases and V by 5 bases; bases with no gene match: 4.

The chain joins TRBV30 to TRBJ2-3; 10 nucleotides line up with TRBD2. The trim removed 3 bases at V and 6 bases at J, leaving 6 bases unmatched. The CDR3 runs 14 residues. CDR1 and CDR2 (germline): GTSNPN, SVGIG (reference sequence). The CDR3 region is CAWSRAGGRDTQYF. Here the CDR3 DNA reads TGTGCCTGGAGCAGAGCGGGGGGGCGGGATACGCAGTATTTT.

The CDR3 spells CSGDTDRGQFF. CDR3 bases: TGCAGCGGGGATACGGACAGAGGGCAGTTCTTC. V and J are TRBV29-1 and TRBJ2-1; possibly TRBD1 for D (6 bases). Germline-derived CDR1 and CDR2 are SQVTM and ANQGSEA. This CDR3 has 11 residues. V was clipped by 7 bases and J by 12 bases, with 16 bases between them.

This chain joins TRBV5-1 and TRBJ2-3; TRBD2 might be the D (6 bases). Germline assignment: CDR1 SGHRS and CDR2 YFSETQ. V lost 0 bases, J lost 6 bases, and 14 bases lay in between. The CDR3 loop spans 15 amino acids. As DNA, the CDR3 is TGCGCCAGCAGCTTGGTGGACCCAGGGACTGATACGCAGTATTTT. This translates into CASSLVDPGTDTQYF.

The rearrangement links TRBV27 to TRBJ1-4; 8 nucleotides match TRBD1. Germline-derived CDR1 and CDR2 are MNHEY and SMNVEV (reference sequence). With 5 bases clipped from V and 8 bases from J, the junction kept 7 bases outside the gene matches. CDR3 size: 14 residues. DNA of the CDR3: TGTGCCAGCAGTCGCGGACAGGGTGGGGAAAAACTGTTTTTT. It encodes CASSRGQGGEKLFF.

This chain uses TRBV7-8 with TRBJ2-7; 9 bases fit TRBD1. With 1 base clipped from V and 6 bases from J, the junction kept 13 bases outside the gene matches. CDR3 length: 17 amino acids. Per the germline V gene, CDR1 is SGHVS and CDR2 is FQNEAQ. The CDR3 sequence is CASSLGNRDRVMGEQYF. CDR3 in DNA: TGTGCCAGCAGCTTAGGGAATCGGGACAGGGTAATGGGCGAGCAGTACTTC.